The next 8 T cell receptor beta chains were all read from a single sample in a study of vaccination effects on CD4 cells after COVID-19. Generated by immunoSEQ multiplex PCR, the TCRdb table keeps only in-frame clones and is missing some. The table shows fewer than 60,000 clones, with approximately 73% occurring only once. These receptors' targets are unknown. Before sequencing took place, the ViraFEST assay used viral peptide pools to expand antigen-specific CD4+ T cells. Cultured cells yielded isolated CD4+ T cells after more than nine days. The infection with SARS-CoV-2 (confirmed by PCR) occurred in this person between March and December 2020. Sample: CD4+ T cells from PBMCs cultured with HIV peptides, taken before COVID-19 vaccination. Subset described: HIV-1 Nef peptide pool negative control/reference culture. Every receptor here comes from a human donor who had a prior SARS-CoV-2 infection.

The V call is TRBV19, the J call TRBJ2-4; 11 positions agree with TRBD2. The CDR3 is made up of 19 amino acids. Trimming cost V 6 bases and J 0 bases; bases outside gene matches: 13. Germline-derived CDR1 and CDR2 are LNHDA and SQIVND (reference sequence). CDR3 in DNA: TGTGCCAGTAGCCCGGTGGGACTAGCGGAATATTCAGCCAAAAACATTCAGTACTTC. Its protein is CASSPVGLAEYSAKNIQYF. The full variable domain, rest sourced from reference TRBV19 and TRBJ2-4, is DGGITQSPKYLFRKEGQNVTLSCEQNLNHDAMYWYRQDPGQGLRLIYYSQIVNDFQKGDIAEGYSVSREKKESFPLTVTSAQKNPTAFYLCASSPVGLAEYSAKNIQYFGAGTRLSVL.

The CDR3 is CASRSDVGYEQFF. CDR3 coding DNA: TGTGCCAGCCGGTCCGATGTGGGCTATGAGCAGTTCTTC. The genes are TRBV21-1 and TRBJ2-1; the D call of TRBD1 is as the table states it, not checked on the DNA. TRBV21-1 corresponds to a pseudogene. This CDR3 region has 13 residues.

The V and J genes are TRBV27 and TRBJ1-5; 9 bases are a match to TRBD1. Germline trimming cut 5 bases from V and 3 bases from J; bases unmatched to any gene: 11. This CDR3 contains 17 residues. Looked up from germline, CDR1 is MNHEY and CDR2 is SMNVEV (reference sequence). CDR3 DNA: TGTGCCAGCAGTCGGCGCTTTGGGACAGGGATCAATCAGCCCCAGCATTTT. Translation gives CASSRRFGTGINQPQHF.

V and J are TRBV19 and TRBJ2-7; possible D gene TRBD2, 6 bases. This CDR3 has 13 residues. V shed 9 bases and J shed 3 bases, with 15 bases lying between them. The germline CDR1 and CDR2 sequences are LNHDA and SQIVND (reference sequence). The CDR3 region has the DNA TGTGCCAGCAGAAGCGGAGGGAACTACGAGCAGTACTTC. The encoded protein is CASRSGGNYEQYF.

This chain uses TRBV12-3 or TRBV12-4 with TRBJ1-6; D is perhaps TRBD1 (5 bases). The CDR3 has 13 residues. The V end lost 7 bases, the J end lost 7 bases, and 11 bases lay between the germline ends. CDR3: CASKPGRNSPLHF. The CDR3 DNA reads TGTGCCAGCAAGCCGGGACGGAATTCACCCCTCCACTTT.

The rearrangement uses TRBV7-2 and TRBJ2-7, with 8 bases lining up with TRBD1. In germline, CDR1 is SGHTA, CDR2 FQGNSA. The CDR3 runs 13 residues. J was trimmed by 6 bases and V by 4 bases; bases with no gene match: 5. For the CDR3, the DNA is TGTGCCAGCAGCTCGGACAGGGTTCGCGAGCAGTACTTC. Its protein product is CASSSDRVREQYF.

This chain uses TRBV3-1 (or the pseudogene TRBV3-2) with TRBJ2-3, with D tentatively TRBD2 (6 bases). The CDR3 runs 13 residues. Germline assignment: CDR1 LGHDT and CDR2 YNNKEL (reference sequence). Trimming shortened V by 2 bases and J by 6 bases, and 9 bases separated the two germline ends. CDR3 sequence: CASSQRGSDTQYF. The DNA of the CDR3 is TGTGCCAGCAGCCAACGGGGGTCCGATACGCAGTATTTT.

This chain uses TRBV20-1 with TRBJ2-1, with D unclear. The length of the CDR3 is 11 residues. Germline CDR1 reads DFQATT; CDR2 reads SNEGSKA (reference sequence). The V end was cut by 3 bases, the J end by 7 bases, with 7 bases between. CDR3 protein: CSASFRNEQFF. Here the CDR3 DNA reads TGCAGTGCTAGCTTCCGGAATGAGCAGTTCTTC.